Here is one T cell receptor (beta chain) with its context. Trimming stripped 6 bases from V and 8 bases from J, with 10 bases between. Germline values: CDR1 MNHNY, CDR2 SVGAGI (reference sequence). CDR3 length: 12 amino acids. Repertoires were generated with immunoSEQ multiplex PCR, while TCRdb's copy carries only in-frame clones and drops some. The sample lists about 200,000 clones; roughly 80% were seen once. This record belongs to a study of blood T cell repertoires in COVID-19. Turning to the study itself: Acute and convalescent COVID-19 specimens originated in the United States, Italy and Spain. In each case, the material was cDNA or gDNA derived from T cells, B-cell-depleted T cells, or PBMCs.

Material for sequencing was peripheral blood. The genes are TRBV6-6 and TRBJ1-4, with no clear D. The clonotype originates from a woman in her 70s with acute or convalescent COVID-19. Here the CDR3 DNA reads TGTGCCAGCAGAAAGCCCCCGGAAAAACTGTTTTTT. Translated, it gives CASRKPPEKLFF.